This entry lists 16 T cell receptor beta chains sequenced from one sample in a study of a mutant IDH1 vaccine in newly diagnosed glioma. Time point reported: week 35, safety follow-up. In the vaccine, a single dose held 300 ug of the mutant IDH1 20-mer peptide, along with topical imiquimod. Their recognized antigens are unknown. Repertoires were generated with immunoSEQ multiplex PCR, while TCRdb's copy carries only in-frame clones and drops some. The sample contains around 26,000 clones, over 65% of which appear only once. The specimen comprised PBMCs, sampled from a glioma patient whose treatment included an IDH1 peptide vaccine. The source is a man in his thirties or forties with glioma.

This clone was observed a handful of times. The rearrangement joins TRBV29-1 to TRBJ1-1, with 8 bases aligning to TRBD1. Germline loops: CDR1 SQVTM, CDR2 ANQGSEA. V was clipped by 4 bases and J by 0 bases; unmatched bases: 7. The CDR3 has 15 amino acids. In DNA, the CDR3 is TGCAGCGTTGGGGACAGGCTGCAAATGAACACTGAAGCTTTCTTT. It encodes CSVGDRLQMNTEAFF.

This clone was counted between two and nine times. As DNA, the CDR3 is TGTGCCAGCAGCTTGGCCTACGAGCAGTACTTC. The encoded protein is CASSLAYEQYF. V and J are TRBV5-8 and TRBJ2-7; no clear D. The germline V gene encodes CDR1 SGHTS and CDR2 YDEGEE. V was cut by 0 bases and J by 2 bases, with 0 bases left in between. The CDR3 has 11 amino acids.

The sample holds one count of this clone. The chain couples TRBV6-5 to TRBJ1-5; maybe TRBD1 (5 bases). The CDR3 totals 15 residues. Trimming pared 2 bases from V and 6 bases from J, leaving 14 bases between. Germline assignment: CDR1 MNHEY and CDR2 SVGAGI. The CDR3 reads CASSYVRQGGQPQHF. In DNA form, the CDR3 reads TGTGCCAGCAGTTACGTGAGGCAGGGAGGTCAGCCCCAGCATTTT.

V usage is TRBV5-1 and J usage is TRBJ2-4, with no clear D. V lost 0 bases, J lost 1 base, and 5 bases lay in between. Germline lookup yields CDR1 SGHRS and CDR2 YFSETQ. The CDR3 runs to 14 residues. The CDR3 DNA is TGCGCCAGCAGCTTGGATCCTGCCAAAAACATTCAGTACTTC. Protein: CASSLDPAKNIQYF.

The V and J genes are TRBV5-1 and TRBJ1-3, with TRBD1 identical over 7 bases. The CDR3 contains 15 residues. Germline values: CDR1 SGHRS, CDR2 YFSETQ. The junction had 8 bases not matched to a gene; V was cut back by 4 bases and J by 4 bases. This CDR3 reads CASSIKQGPGNTIYF. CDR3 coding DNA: TGCGCCAGCAGCATCAAACAGGGGCCCGGAAACACCATATATTTT. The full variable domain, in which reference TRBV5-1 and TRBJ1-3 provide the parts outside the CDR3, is KAGVTQTPRYLIKTRGQQVTLSCSPISGHRSVSWYQQTPGQGLQFLFEYFSETQRNKGNFPGRFSGRQFSNSRSEMNVSTLELGDSALYLCASSIKQGPGNTIYFGEGSWLTVV.

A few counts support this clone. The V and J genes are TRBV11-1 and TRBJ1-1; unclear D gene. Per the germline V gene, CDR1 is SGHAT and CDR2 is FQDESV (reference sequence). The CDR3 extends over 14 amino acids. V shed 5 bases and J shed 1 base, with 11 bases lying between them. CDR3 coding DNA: TGTGCCAGCAGCCCACATCCCGGGAACACTGAAGCTTTCTTT. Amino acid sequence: CASSPHPGNTEAFF. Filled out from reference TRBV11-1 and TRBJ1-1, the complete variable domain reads EAEVAQSPRYKITEKSQAVAFWCDPISGHATLYWYRQILGQGPELLVQFQDESVVDDSQLPKDRFSAERLKGVDSTLKIQPAELGDSAMYLCASSPHPGNTEAFFGQGTRLTVV.

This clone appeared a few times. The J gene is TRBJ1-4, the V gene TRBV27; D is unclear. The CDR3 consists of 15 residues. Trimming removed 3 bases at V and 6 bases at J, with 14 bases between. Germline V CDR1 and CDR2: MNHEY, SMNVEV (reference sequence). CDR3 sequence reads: CASSLNGGLYEKLFF. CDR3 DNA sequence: TGTGCCAGCAGTTTGAATGGTGGGCTATATGAAAAACTGTTTTTT.

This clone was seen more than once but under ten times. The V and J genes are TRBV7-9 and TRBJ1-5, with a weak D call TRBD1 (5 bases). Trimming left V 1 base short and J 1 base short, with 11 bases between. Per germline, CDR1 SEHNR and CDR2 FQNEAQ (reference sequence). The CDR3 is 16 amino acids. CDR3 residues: CASSLGVGDSNQPQHF. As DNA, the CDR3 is TGTGCCAGCAGCTTAGGGGTGGGGGACAGCAATCAGCCCCAGCATTTT. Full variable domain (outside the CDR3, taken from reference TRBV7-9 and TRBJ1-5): DTGVSQNPRHKITKRGQNVTFRCDPISEHNRLYWYRQTLGQGPEFLTYFQNEAQLEKSRLLSDRFSAERPKGSFSTLEIQRTEQGDSAMYLCASSLGVGDSNQPQHFGDGTRLSIL.

The CDR3: CASSLVFSDRDHEQYF. CDR3 bases: TGTGCCAGCAGCTTAGTTTTCTCGGACAGGGACCACGAGCAGTACTTC. V and J are TRBV11-1 and TRBJ2-7; 8 bases map to TRBD1. The CDR3 loop spans 16 amino acids. The trim removed 1 base at V and 5 bases at J, leaving 10 bases unmatched. Germline V lookup: CDR1 SGHAT, CDR2 FQDESV (reference sequence).

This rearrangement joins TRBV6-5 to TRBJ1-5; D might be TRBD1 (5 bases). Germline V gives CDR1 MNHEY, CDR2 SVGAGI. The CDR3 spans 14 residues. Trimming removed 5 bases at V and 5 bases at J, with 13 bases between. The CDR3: CASSRLQDYQPQHF. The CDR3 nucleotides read TGTGCCAGCAGTCGGCTACAGGATTATCAGCCCCAGCATTTT.

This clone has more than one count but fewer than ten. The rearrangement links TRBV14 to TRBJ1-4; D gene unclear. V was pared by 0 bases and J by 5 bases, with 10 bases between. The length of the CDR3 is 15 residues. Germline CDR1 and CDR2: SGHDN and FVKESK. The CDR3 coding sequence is TGTGCCAGCAGCCAAGATTACGGGTTCAATGAAAAACTGTTTTTT. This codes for CASSQDYGFNEKLFF.

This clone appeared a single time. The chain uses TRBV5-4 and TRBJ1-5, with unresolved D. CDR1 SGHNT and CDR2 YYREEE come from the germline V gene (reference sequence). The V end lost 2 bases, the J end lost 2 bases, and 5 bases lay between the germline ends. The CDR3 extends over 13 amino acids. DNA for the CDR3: TGTGCCAGCAGCTTAAAGGGCAATCAGCCCCAGCATTTT. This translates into CASSLKGNQPQHF.

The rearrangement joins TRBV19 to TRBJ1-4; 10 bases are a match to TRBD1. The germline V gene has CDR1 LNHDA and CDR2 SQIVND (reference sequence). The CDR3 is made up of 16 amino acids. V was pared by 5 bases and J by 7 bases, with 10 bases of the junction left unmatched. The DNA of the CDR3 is TGTGCCAGTAGTCCAATCCCGGGGACAGGGGTTGAAAAACTGTTTTTT. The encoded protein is CASSPIPGTGVEKLFF.

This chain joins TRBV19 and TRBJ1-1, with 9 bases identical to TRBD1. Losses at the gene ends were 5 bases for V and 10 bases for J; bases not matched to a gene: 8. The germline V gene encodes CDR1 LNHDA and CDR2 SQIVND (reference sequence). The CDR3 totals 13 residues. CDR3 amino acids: CASSPRDRALAFF. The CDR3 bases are TGTGCCAGTAGTCCCCGGGACAGGGCCCTAGCTTTCTTT.

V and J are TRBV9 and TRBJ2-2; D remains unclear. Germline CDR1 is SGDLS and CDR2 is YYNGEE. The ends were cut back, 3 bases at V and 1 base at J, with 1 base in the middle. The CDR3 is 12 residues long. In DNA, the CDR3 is TGTGCCAGCAGCGAGAACACCGGGGAGCTGTTTTTT. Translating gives CASSENTGELFF.

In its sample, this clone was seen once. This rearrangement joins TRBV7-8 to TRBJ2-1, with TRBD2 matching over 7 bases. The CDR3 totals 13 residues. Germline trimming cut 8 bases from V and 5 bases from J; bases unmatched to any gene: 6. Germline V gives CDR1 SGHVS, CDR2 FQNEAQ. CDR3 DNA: TGTGCCAGCGGTGGCGGGAGAAACAATGAGCAGTTCTTC. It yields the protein CASGGGRNNEQFF. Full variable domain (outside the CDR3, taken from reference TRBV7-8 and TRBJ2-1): GAGVSQSPRYKVAKRGQDVALRCDPISGHVSLFWYQQALGQGPEFLTYFQNEAQLDKSGLPSDRFFAERPEGSVSTLKIQRTQQEDSAVYLCASGGGRNNEQFFGPGTRLTVL.